This T cell receptor (beta chain) was recorded in a study of T cell repertoires in cytomegalovirus infection. Findings and limits, study-wide: Public TCR beta family frequency separated CMV-and-HLA carriers, including in an independent cohort.

This clonotype was seen more than once but under ten times. Antigen unknown. The CDR3 runs to 16 residues. CDR1 is ENHRY, CDR2 SYGVKD, per germline. V dropped 0 bases and J dropped 4 bases, with 15 bases sitting between them. TCRdb called the reads again in MiXCR, with one record for every CDR3 protein. This sample has approximately 630,000 distinct CDR3 sequences, with 20% to 25% found just once. The receptor comes from a human donor in good health (CMV status not recorded). Some clones in this sample may be carry-over from other donors' samples. The sequencing sample was made of CD8+ T cells from PBMCs. The chain joins TRBV10-3 to TRBJ1-2, with D possibly TRBD1 on 5 matching bases. CDR3 sequence: CAISESRGKTGYGYTF. CDR3 nucleotides: TGTGCCATCAGTGAGTCGAGGGGAAAAACGGGCTATGGCTACACCTTC.